This TCR beta chain came from a study of blood T cells in healthy people across ages. Study-wide findings and caveats: Naive and antigen-experienced cells could not be conclusively compared, given unsorted PBMCs. CMV status of donors was not determined, possibly confounding expanded clonotype changes. Roughly linear declines in TCR beta diversity per million T cells occurred with age.

With regard to this clonotype: The antigen is not known.

Then a second PCR, running roughly 7 to 12 cycles, was carried out with a sample-barcoded 5' primer and a J-beta primer mix. Each cDNA molecule was tagged by a template-switch adaptor with 12 random nucleotides. Each CDR3 protein gets one entry after TCRdb re-called the 5' RACE reads with MiXCR. The table lists about 640,000 distinct CDR3 sequences, around 54% of them singletons. The CDR3 spans 14 residues. The rearrangement joins TRBV12-3 or TRBV12-4 to TRBJ2-4, with 10 positions matching TRBD1. The J call could be wrong; TRBJ2-7 is a better fit for the DNA end. Material: blood. The TCR originated in a man in his sixties in good health. CDR3: CASSLWDRGNEQYF. For the CDR3, the DNA is TGTGCCAGCAGTTTATGGGACAGGGGTAACGAGCAGTACTTC.